This T cell receptor (delta chain) came from a study of human gamma delta and Vdelta1 T cells. The sample holds a few counts of this clone. Its specificity is unknown. This specimen includes other DNA sequences encoding the same CDR3. The CDR3 has 18 amino acids. Germline values: CDR1 TSWWSYY, CDR2 QGS. Trimming took 0 bases from V and 0 from J; bases not matched to a gene: 7. TCRdb applied CATT to the PCR reads for clone calling. This repertoire shows about 6,500 delta-chain clones, about 40% found once; its top ten account for more than 4.5%. This TCR derives from a human donor in good health. V is TRDV1 and J is TRDJ1; 10 nucleotides agree with TRDD3. The sample consisted of Vdelta1 gamma-delta T cells from blood grown in culture (DOT cells). This chain's CDR3 is CALGELGGYPLYTDKLIF. The CDR3 DNA sequence: TGTGCTCTTGGGGAACTTGGGGGATACCCCTTATACACCGATAAACTCATCTTT.